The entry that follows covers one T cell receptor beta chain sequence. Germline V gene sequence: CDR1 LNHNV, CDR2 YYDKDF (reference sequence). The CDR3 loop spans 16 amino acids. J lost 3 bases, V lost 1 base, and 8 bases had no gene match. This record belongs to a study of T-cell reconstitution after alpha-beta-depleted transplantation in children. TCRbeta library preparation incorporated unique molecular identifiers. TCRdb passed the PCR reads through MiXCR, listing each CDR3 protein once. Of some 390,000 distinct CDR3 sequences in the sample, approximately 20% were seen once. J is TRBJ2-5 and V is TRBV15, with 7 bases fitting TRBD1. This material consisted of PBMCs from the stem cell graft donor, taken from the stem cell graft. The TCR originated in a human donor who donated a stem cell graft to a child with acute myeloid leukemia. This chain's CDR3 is CATSRAPGQIEETQYF. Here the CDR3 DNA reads TGTGCCACCAGCAGAGCCCCGGGACAGATTGAAGAGACCCAGTACTTC.